The rows below give T cell receptor beta chains drawn from one sample of a study of cytomegalovirus exposure and HLA in healthy donors. TCRdb keeps only in-frame clones here, not all; method: immunoSEQ multiplex PCR. The sample includes around 190,000 clones, 65% to 85% of them seen just once. The sequenced material came from PBMCs. The receptor source for this set is a woman aged 30 to 39 in good health and CMV-seronegative. Both conserved end residues are part of each CDR3. The D gene is left open where the match is weak. Rows give clone size only sometimes, using once, few, many, or a class for an expanded clone.

clone_size	v_call	j_call	d_call	cdr3_length	cdr3_nt	cdr3_aa
-	TRBV28	TRBJ1-2	-	15	TGTGCCAGCAGTTTCCCCGGCGGCTTTGGCTATGGCTACACCTTC	CASSFPGGFGYGYTF
-	TRBV30	TRBJ2-7	-	13	TGTGCCTGGAGTGTACTGGGGCCCTACGAGCAGTACTTC	CAWSVLGPYEQYF
-	TRBV19	TRBJ2-2	-	14	TGTGCCAGTATAAAACAGGGTGAAGCCGGGGAGCTGTTTTTT	CASIKQGEAGELFF
-	TRBV28	TRBJ2-3	TRBD1	15	TGTGCCAGCAGTTTATGGGACAGGGGCACAGATACGCAGTATTTT	CASSLWDRGTDTQYF
-	TRBV4-2	TRBJ2-7	-	14	TGTGCCAGCAGCCCCGGGACACGTTCCTACGAGCAGTACTTC	CASSPGTRSYEQYF
-	TRBV5-1	TRBJ1-2	TRBD1	15	TGCGCCAGCAGCTTGGGCCGGGACAGGGGGCACGGCTACACCTTC	CASSLGRDRGHGYTF
-	TRBV5-1	TRBJ2-3	TRBD1	15	TGCGCCAGCAGCCTTGCCGGGACAGGGGAAGATACGCAGTATTTT	CASSLAGTGEDTQYF
few	TRBV27	TRBJ2-7	-	19	TGTGCCAGCAGTTCTTGGGGGGGAGCTTTAGGGGGTCCTAATAATGAGCAGTACTTC	CASSSWGGALGGPNNEQYF
-	TRBV5-6	TRBJ1-2	TRBD1	16	TGTGCCAGCAGACCCTCGGGACAGGGATTTAACTATGGCTACACCTTC	CASRPSGQGFNYGYTF
-	TRBV5-1	TRBJ1-2	TRBD1	16	TGCGCCAGCAGCTGGAGTACGGGACAGTCGAACTATGGCTACACCTTC	CASSWSTGQSNYGYTF